A single sample gave rise to the 28 T cell receptor beta chains below, sequenced in a study of blood T cell repertoires in COVID-19. Data came from immunoSEQ multiplex PCR; TCRdb stores just in-frame clones and leaves some out. The sample lists about 440,000 clones; roughly 85% were seen once. The sequencing input was PBMCs or T cells enriched from blood (not recorded which). These receptors were collected from a woman aged 18-29 years with acute COVID-19.

The chain recombines TRBV30 with TRBJ2-2; 7 bases are a match to TRBD1. This CDR3 has 15 residues. The V and J ends lost 4 bases and 3 bases, in that order; junction bases with no gene match: 8. Looked up from germline, CDR1 is GTSNPN and CDR2 is SVGIG (reference sequence). CDR3 region: CAWIPGQLDTGELFF. In DNA form, the CDR3 reads TGTGCCTGGATTCCGGGACAGTTAGACACCGGGGAGCTGTTTTTT.

The V and J genes are TRBV3-1 (or the pseudogene TRBV3-2) and TRBJ2-1; D perhaps matches TRBD2 (5 bases). Germline V gene lookup returns CDR1 LGHDT and CDR2 YNNKEL (reference sequence). This CDR3 is built from 14 residues. Trimming stripped 0 bases from V and 4 bases from J, with 7 bases between. In DNA form, the CDR3 reads TGTGCCAGCAGCCAAGAAGGAGGTTACAATGAGCAGTTCTTC. Translation: CASSQEGGYNEQFF.

V gene TRBV5-4 combines with J gene TRBJ2-1; D remains unclear. The germline V gene encodes CDR1 SGHNT and CDR2 YYREEE (reference sequence). Trimming took off 0 bases at V and 0 bases at J, with 7 bases between the two ends. The CDR3 has 15 residues. For the CDR3, the DNA is TGTGCCAGCAGCTTGGGCGCTAGCTCCTACAATGAGCAGTTCTTC. Protein: CASSLGASSYNEQFF. The complete variable domain, with remaining parts taken from reference TRBV5-4 and TRBJ2-1, reads ETGVTQSPTHLIKTRGQQVTLRCSSQSGHNTVSWYQQALGQGPQFIFQYYREEENGRGNFPPRFSGLQFPNYSSELNVNALELDDSALYLCASSLGASSYNEQFFGPGTRLTVL.

This chain links TRBV3-1 (or the pseudogene TRBV3-2) with TRBJ2-5; D may be TRBD2 (6 bases). With 1 base removed from V and 1 base from J, the gap between germline ends came to 13 bases. Germline V CDR1 and CDR2: LGHDT, YNNKEL (reference sequence). The CDR3 covers 16 residues. DNA of the CDR3: TGTGCCAGCAGCCAAGGAAGGGGACTGGCCCAAGAGACCCAGTACTTC. Translating gives CASSQGRGLAQETQYF.

The chain uses TRBV5-6 and TRBJ2-1, with TRBD1 as a possible D gene (5 bases). V lost 6 bases and J 5 bases, leaving 18 bases between the germline ends. The CDR3 extends over 15 amino acids. In germline, CDR1 is SGHDT, CDR2 YYEEEE. CDR3 residues: CASNDRHHGHNEQFF. As DNA, the CDR3 is TGTGCCAGCAACGACAGACACCATGGACACAATGAGCAGTTCTTC. Looking up the rest from reference TRBV5-6 and TRBJ2-1 gives the full variable domain: DAGVTQSPTHLIKTRGQQVTLRCSPKSGHDTVSWYQQALGQGPQFIFQYYEEEERQRGNFPDRFSGHQFPNYSSELNVNALLLGDSALYLCASNDRHHGHNEQFFGPGTRLTVL.

The chain recombines TRBV28 with TRBJ1-1; TRBD1 agrees at 7 bases. Germline V lookup: CDR1 MDHEN, CDR2 SYDVKM. After removal of 10 bases from V and 7 bases from J, the junction contained 6 bases not matched to a gene. The CDR3 loop spans 11 amino acids. CDR3 DNA sequence: TGTGCCATAATACAGGGGTTTGAAGCTTTCTTT. Amino acids: CAIIQGFEAFF. The whole variable domain, remainder taken from reference TRBV28 and TRBJ1-1, is DVKVTQSSRYLVKRTGEKVFLECVQDMDHENMFWYRQDPGLGLRLIYFSYDVKMKEKGDIPEGYSVSREKKERFSLILESASTNQTSMYLCAIIQGFEAFFGQGTRLTVV.

The rearrangement links TRBV9 to TRBJ2-7; a weak D match, TRBD1 (6 bases). Trimming left V 0 bases short and J 4 bases short, with 14 bases between. The CDR3 covers 15 residues. CDR1 is SGDLS and CDR2 is YYNGEE in the germline V gene. The CDR3 reads CASSVDPGDLYEQYF. CDR3 coding DNA: TGTGCCAGCAGCGTAGATCCAGGGGATTTGTACGAGCAGTACTTC.

The CDR3 here is CSASGGGSFQETQYF. CDR3 coding DNA: TGCAGTGCTAGTGGGGGCGGAAGCTTCCAAGAGACCCAGTACTTC. The V and J genes are TRBV20-1 and TRBJ2-5, with D maybe TRBD1 (6 bases). Trimming shortened V by 3 bases and J by 1 base, and 15 bases separated the two germline ends. From germline, CDR1 is DFQATT and CDR2 SNEGSKA (reference sequence). CDR3 size: 15 residues.

V usage is TRBV12-2 and J usage is TRBJ1-2. TRBV12-2 is a listed pseudogene. This CDR3 comprises 15 residues. The chain's CDR3 is CASRSPPSGRFGYTF. CDR3 nucleotides: TGTGCAAGTCGCTCACCACCCTCCGGGAGGTTTGGCTACACCTTC.

The V call is TRBV10-3, the J call TRBJ2-1, with D maybe TRBD1 (5 bases). The length of the CDR3 is 14 residues. Trimming shortened V by 2 bases and J by 7 bases, and 12 bases separated the two germline ends. CDR1 is ENHRY and CDR2 is SYGVKD in the germline V gene. The CDR3 is CAISEPLGQNEQFF. In DNA, the CDR3 is TGTGCCATCAGTGAGCCTCTGGGGCAGAATGAGCAGTTCTTC.

The V and J genes are TRBV3-1 (or the pseudogene TRBV3-2) and TRBJ2-3, with 8 bases aligning to TRBD2. Per the germline V gene, CDR1 is LGHDT and CDR2 is YNNKEL (reference sequence). This CDR3 spans 16 amino acids. Trimming cost V 6 bases and J 4 bases; bases outside gene matches: 12. DNA of the CDR3: TGTGCCAGCAGTCTATCGCCGGGGGGGTGGGCAGATACGCAGTATTTT. Residues: CASSLSPGGWADTQYF.

The chain employs TRBV11-3 and TRBJ2-3, with a tentative D call TRBD1 (5 bases). CDR3 size: 16 residues. The germline gives CDR1 SGHNT, CDR2 YENEEA. With 1 base removed from V and 0 bases from J, the gap between germline ends came to 11 bases. CDR3 sequence: CASSLGQDTSTDTQYF. CDR3 DNA sequence: TGTGCCAGCAGCTTAGGGCAGGACACTAGCACAGATACGCAGTATTTT. Full variable domain (missing parts from reference TRBV11-3 and TRBJ2-3): EAGVVQSPRYKIIEKKQPVAFWCNPISGHNTLYWYLQNLGQGPELLIRYENEEAVDDSQLPKDRFSAERLKGVDSTLKIQPAELGDSAVYLCASSLGQDTSTDTQYFGPGTRLTVL.

This chain uses TRBV19 with TRBJ1-5; D gene unclear. The V end was cut by 5 bases, the J end by 0 bases, with 11 bases between. Germline CDR1 is LNHDA and CDR2 is SQIVND (reference sequence). There are 15 residues in the CDR3. The CDR3 DNA reads as TGTGCCAGTAGTGTCCGAGACAATAGCAATCAGCCCCAGCATTTT. This translates into CASSVRDNSNQPQHF.

This clone showed up just once. This sequence joins TRBV5-1 and TRBJ2-5, with D unclear. The germline V gene encodes CDR1 SGHRS and CDR2 YFSETQ. Trimming stripped 0 bases from V and 2 bases from J, with 5 bases between. The CDR3 is made up of 13 amino acids. The CDR3 sequence is CASSLGLQETQYF. The CDR3 nucleotides are TGCGCCAGCAGCTTGGGTCTTCAAGAGACCCAGTACTTC. Using reference TRBV5-1 and TRBJ2-5 for the parts outside the CDR3, the full variable domain is KAGVTQTPRYLIKTRGQQVTLSCSPISGHRSVSWYQQTPGQGLQFLFEYFSETQRNKGNFPGRFSGRQFSNSRSEMNVSTLELGDSALYLCASSLGLQETQYFGPGTRLLVL.

The chain is built from TRBV10-2 and TRBJ1-5, with 8 bases identical to TRBD1. The junction had 9 bases not matched to a gene; V was cut back by 7 bases and J by 7 bases. Germline CDR1 WSHSY, CDR2 SAAADI. The CDR3 runs 14 residues. The CDR3 nucleotides are TGCGCCAGCACCCCGGACAGGGTAGCGCAGCCCCAGCATTTT. Protein: CASTPDRVAQPQHF.

This rearrangement joins TRBV7-3 to TRBJ2-3; 8 nucleotides match TRBD2. This CDR3 region has 14 residues. Germline CDR1 reads SGHTA; CDR2 reads FQGTGA. The ends lost 3 bases at V and 4 bases at J; junction bases unmatched: 3. The CDR3 DNA follows: TGTGCCAGCAGCTTTAGCGGGGTGGCAGATACGCAGTATTTT. Protein product: CASSFSGVADTQYF.

The chain has TRBV19 and TRBJ1-5; 7 nucleotides line up with TRBD1. Per the germline V gene, CDR1 is LNHDA and CDR2 is SQIVND (reference sequence). The CDR3 has 16 residues. Trimming took 2 bases from V and 4 from J; bases not matched to a gene: 8. CDR3 residues: CASSIKRSTGNQPQHF. The DNA of the CDR3 is TGTGCCAGTAGTATAAAGAGGTCGACAGGGAATCAGCCCCAGCATTTT.

This clone appeared a single time. The gene calls are TRBV7-2 and TRBJ2-3; D call uncertain. CDR3 length: 13 residues. The V and J ends lost 4 bases and 4 bases respectively, with 9 bases between them. Germline CDR1 is SGHTA and CDR2 is FQGNSA. The CDR3 region has the DNA TGTGCCAGCAGCTCCCAGGTTCCAGATACGCAGTATTTT. It yields the protein CASSSQVPDTQYF.

This clone occurred once. V gene TRBV28 combines with J gene TRBJ2-6, with 7 bases lining up with TRBD1. Germline CDR1 reads MDHEN; CDR2 reads SYDVKM. The CDR3 is 19 amino acids. With V trimmed by 3 bases and J by 0 bases, 11 bases remained unmatched. The CDR3 bases are TGTGCCAGCAGTTTCTTGGTGGGACAGCTATACTCTGGGGCCAACGTCCTGACTTTC. Its protein product is CASSFLVGQLYSGANVLTF.

The rearrangement uses TRBV5-5 and TRBJ1-1, with unresolved D. The CDR3 runs to 14 residues. Trimming stripped 2 bases from V and 2 bases from J, with 10 bases between. CDR1 and CDR2 (germline): SGHKS, YYEKEE (reference sequence). The CDR3, as DNA: TGTGCCAGCAGCTTTGGCCTTATCAACACTGAAGCTTTCTTT. It translates to CASSFGLINTEAFF.

This clone has just one count. The chain carries TRBV9 and TRBJ1-5, with D tentatively TRBD1 (5 bases). Germline assignment: CDR1 SGDLS and CDR2 YYNGEE. V lost 3 bases and J lost 4, with 11 bases in between. The CDR3 is made up of 14 amino acids. The CDR3: CASSAQGTNQPQHF. In DNA form, the CDR3 reads TGTGCCAGCAGCGCGCAGGGAACTAATCAGCCCCAGCATTTT.

V usage is TRBV6-1 and J usage is TRBJ1-5, with a weak D call TRBD1 (5 bases). V shed 0 bases and J shed 3 bases, with 9 bases lying between them. In germline, CDR1 is MNHNS, CDR2 SASEGT. The CDR3 has 15 amino acids. This chain's CDR3 is CASSEASGVNQPQHF. The CDR3 DNA follows: TGTGCCAGCAGTGAAGCATCGGGGGTCAATCAGCCCCAGCATTTT.

The chain links TRBV2 to TRBJ1-3; unclear D gene. This CDR3 is 13 amino acids long. Germline CDR1 is SNHLY and CDR2 is FYNNEI. Trimming took off 10 bases at V and 0 bases at J, with 10 bases between the two ends. In nucleotides, the CDR3 is TGTGCCAACGCCTATGGCTCTGGAAACACCATATATTTT. Translation gives CANAYGSGNTIYF.

The V gene is TRBV7-2, the J gene TRBJ1-2; no definite D call. Trimming shortened V by 1 base and J by 7 bases, and 4 bases separated the two germline ends. The CDR3 length is 11 residues. Germline CDR1 is SGHTA and CDR2 is FQGNSA. The CDR3 reads CASSLVLGYTF. DNA for the CDR3: TGTGCCAGCAGCTTAGTTCTTGGCTACACCTTC.

The chain links TRBV12-3 or TRBV12-4 to TRBJ1-3; 8 bases are a match to TRBD1. The CDR3 has 13 amino acids. The trim removed 3 bases at V and 7 bases at J, leaving 2 bases unmatched. Here the CDR3 reads CASSLDRDNTIYF. The CDR3 DNA follows: TGTGCCAGCAGTTTGGACAGGGACAACACCATATATTTT.

The chain has TRBV29-1 and TRBJ2-3, with TRBD2 matching over 12 bases. The CDR3 loop spans 14 amino acids. Germline CDR1 SQVTM, CDR2 ANQGSEA. Trimming took 6 bases from V and 2 from J; bases not matched to a gene: 3. The CDR3 nucleotides read TGCAGCGTCACTAGCGGGAGGATCACAGATACGCAGTATTTT. Protein product: CSVTSGRITDTQYF.

The V call is TRBV19, the J call TRBJ1-6; 9 positions match TRBD1. The germline CDR1 and CDR2 sequences are LNHDA and SQIVND (reference sequence). This CDR3 region has 15 residues. V gave up 4 bases and J gave up 10 bases; unmatched junction bases: 8. The CDR3 coding sequence is TGTGCCAGTAGTACCTCGGACAGGGGAGACTCACCCCTCCACTTT. This gives the protein CASSTSDRGDSPLHF. Supplemented by reference TRBV19 and TRBJ1-6, the full variable domain reads DGGITQSPKYLFRKEGQNVTLSCEQNLNHDAMYWYRQDPGQGLRLIYYSQIVNDFQKGDIAEGYSVSREKKESFPLTVTSAQKNPTAFYLCASSTSDRGDSPLHFGNGTRLTVT.

This clone has a handful of counts. V usage is TRBV28 and J usage is TRBJ1-5; the match to TRBD1 covers 9 bases. V trimming: 4 bases; J trimming: 5 bases; junction bases outside the gene matches: 15. This CDR3 spans 18 amino acids. Germline CDR1 and CDR2: MDHEN and SYDVKM. CDR3 nucleotide sequence: TGTGCCAGCAGTTCCATGACCCGGGACAGGGTATGGGATCAGCCCCAGCATTTT. It yields the protein CASSSMTRDRVWDQPQHF.